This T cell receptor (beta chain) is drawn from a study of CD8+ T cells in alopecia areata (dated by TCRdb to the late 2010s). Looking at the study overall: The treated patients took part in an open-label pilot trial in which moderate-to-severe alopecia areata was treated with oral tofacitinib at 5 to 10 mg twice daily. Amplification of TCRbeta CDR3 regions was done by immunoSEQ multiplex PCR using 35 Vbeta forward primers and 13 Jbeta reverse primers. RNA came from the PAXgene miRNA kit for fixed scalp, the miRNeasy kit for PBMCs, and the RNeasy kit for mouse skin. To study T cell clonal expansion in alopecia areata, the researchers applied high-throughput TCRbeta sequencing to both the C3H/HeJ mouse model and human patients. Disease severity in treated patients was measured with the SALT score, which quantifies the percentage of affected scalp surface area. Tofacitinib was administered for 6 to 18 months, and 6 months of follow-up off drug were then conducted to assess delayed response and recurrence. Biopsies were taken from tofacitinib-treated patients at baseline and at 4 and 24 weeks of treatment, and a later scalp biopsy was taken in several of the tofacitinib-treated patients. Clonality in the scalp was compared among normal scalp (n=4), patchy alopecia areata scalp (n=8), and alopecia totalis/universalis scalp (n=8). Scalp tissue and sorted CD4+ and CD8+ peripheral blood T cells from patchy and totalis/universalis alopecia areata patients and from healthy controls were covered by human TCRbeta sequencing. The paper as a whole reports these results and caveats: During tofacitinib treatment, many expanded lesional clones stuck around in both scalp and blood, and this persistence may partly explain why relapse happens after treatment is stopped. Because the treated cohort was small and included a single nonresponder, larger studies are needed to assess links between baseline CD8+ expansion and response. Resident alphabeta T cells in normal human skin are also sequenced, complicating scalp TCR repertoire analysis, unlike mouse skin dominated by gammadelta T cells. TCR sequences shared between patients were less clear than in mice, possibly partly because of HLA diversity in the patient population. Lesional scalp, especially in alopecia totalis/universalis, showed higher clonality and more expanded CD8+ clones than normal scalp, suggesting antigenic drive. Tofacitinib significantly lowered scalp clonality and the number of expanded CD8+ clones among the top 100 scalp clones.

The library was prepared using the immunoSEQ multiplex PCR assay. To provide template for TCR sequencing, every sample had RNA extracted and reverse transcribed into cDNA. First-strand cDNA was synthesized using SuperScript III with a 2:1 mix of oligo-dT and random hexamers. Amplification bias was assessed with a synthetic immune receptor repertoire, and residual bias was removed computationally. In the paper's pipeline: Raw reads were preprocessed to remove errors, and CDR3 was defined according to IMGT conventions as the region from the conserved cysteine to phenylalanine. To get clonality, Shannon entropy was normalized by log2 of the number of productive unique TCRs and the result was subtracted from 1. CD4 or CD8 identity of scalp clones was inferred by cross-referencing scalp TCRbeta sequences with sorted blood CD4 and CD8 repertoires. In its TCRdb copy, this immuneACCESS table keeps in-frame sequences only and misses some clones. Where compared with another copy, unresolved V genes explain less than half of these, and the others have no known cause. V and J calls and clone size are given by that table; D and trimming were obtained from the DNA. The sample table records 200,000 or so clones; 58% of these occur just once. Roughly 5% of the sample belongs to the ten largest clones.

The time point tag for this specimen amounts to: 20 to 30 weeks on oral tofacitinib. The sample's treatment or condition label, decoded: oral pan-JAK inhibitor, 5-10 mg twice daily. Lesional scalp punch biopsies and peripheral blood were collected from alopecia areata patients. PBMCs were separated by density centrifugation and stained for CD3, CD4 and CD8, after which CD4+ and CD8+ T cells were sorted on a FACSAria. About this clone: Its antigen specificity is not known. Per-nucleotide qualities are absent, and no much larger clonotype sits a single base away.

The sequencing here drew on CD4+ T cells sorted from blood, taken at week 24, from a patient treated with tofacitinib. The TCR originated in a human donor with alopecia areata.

In nucleotides, the sequence is TGTGCCAGCAGTTACTCGAGTACAGGGAGGTTCGGCTACACCTTC. Translated, this is CASSYSSTGRFGYTF. The chain employs TRBV6-5 and TRBJ1-2; perhaps TRBD1 is the D gene, with 6 bases matching. The CDR3 measures 15 amino acids from cysteine to phenylalanine. The retained sequence is limited to the CDR3, 45 bases, with the frame set at the first base. Deletion took 0 bases off V and 8 bases off J, with a span of 16 bases between the germline ends. CDR1 and CDR2 are drawn from the germline V gene: MNHEY, SVGAGI.